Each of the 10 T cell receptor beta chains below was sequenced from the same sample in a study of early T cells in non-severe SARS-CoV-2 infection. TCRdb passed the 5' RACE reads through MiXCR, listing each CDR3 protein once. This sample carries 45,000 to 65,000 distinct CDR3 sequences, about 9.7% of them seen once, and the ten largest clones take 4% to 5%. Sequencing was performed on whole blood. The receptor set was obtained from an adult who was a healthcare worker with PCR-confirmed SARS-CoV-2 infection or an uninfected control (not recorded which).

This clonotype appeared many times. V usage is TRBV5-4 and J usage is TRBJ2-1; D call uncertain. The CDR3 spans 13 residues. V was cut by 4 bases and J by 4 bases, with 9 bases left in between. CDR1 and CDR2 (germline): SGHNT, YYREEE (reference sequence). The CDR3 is CASSPPGYNEQFF. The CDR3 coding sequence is TGTGCCAGCAGCCCCCCGGGTTACAATGAGCAGTTCTTC.

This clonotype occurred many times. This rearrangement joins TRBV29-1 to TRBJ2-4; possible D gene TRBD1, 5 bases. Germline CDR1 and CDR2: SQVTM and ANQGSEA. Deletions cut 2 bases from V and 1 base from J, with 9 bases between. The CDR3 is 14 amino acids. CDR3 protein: CSVEPPGAKNIQYF. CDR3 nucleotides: TGCAGCGTTGAACCCCCAGGGGCCAAAAACATTCAGTACTTC. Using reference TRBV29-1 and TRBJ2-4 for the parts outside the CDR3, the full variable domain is SAVISQKPSRDICQRGTSLTIQCQVDSQVTMMFWYRQQPGQSLTLIATANQGSEATYESGFVIDKFPISRPNLTFSTLTVSNMSPEDSSIYLCSVEPPGAKNIQYFGAGTRLSVL.

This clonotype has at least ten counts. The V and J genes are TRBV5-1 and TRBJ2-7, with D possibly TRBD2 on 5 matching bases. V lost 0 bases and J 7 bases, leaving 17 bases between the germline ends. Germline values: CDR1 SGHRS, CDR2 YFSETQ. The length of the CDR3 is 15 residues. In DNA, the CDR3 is TGCGCCAGCAGCTTGGCCAGTGGACTCCCGCAGGAGCAGTACTTC. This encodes CASSLASGLPQEQYF. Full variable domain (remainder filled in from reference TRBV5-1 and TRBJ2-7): KAGVTQTPRYLIKTRGQQVTLSCSPISGHRSVSWYQQTPGQGLQFLFEYFSETQRNKGNFPGRFSGRQFSNSRSEMNVSTLELGDSALYLCASSLASGLPQEQYFGPGTRLTVT.

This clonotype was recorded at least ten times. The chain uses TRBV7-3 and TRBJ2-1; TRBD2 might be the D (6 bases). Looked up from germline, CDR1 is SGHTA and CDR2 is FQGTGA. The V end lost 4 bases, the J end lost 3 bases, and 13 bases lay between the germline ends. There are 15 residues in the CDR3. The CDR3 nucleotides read TGTGCCAGCAGCTATAGCGGAGACCACTACAATGAGCAGTTCTTC. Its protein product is CASSYSGDHYNEQFF.

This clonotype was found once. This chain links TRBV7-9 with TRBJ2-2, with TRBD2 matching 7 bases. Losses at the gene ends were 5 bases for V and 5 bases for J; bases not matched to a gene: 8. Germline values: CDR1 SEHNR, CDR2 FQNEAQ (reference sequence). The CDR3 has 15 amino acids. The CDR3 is CASSPTSERTGELFF. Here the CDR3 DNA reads TGTGCCAGCAGCCCTACTAGCGAGAGAACCGGGGAGCTGTTTTTT.

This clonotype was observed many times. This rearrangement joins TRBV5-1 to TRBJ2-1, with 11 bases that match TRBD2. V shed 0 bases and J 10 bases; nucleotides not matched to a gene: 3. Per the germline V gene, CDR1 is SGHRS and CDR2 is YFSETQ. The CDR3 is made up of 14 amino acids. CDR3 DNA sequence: TGCGCCAGCAGCTTGGGGCTAGCGGGGGGCGAGCAGTTCTTC. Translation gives CASSLGLAGGEQFF.

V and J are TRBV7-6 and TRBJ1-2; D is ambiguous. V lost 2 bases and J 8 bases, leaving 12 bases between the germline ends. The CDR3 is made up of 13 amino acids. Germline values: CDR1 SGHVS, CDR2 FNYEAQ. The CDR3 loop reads CASSLYEMEGYTF. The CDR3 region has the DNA TGTGCCAGCAGCTTATACGAAATGGAGGGCTACACCTTC.

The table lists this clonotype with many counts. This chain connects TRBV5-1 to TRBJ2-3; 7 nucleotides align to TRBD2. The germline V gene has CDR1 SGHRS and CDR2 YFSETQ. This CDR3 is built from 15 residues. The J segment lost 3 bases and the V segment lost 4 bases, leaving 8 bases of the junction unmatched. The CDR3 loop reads CASSPRTSLTDTQYF. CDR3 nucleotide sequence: TGCGCCAGCAGCCCGAGGACTAGTTTGACAGATACGCAGTATTTT. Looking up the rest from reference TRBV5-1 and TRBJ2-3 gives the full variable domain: KAGVTQTPRYLIKTRGQQVTLSCSPISGHRSVSWYQQTPGQGLQFLFEYFSETQRNKGNFPGRFSGRQFSNSRSEMNVSTLELGDSALYLCASSPRTSLTDTQYFGPGTRLTVL.

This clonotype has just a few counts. The CDR3 coding sequence is TGTGCCAGCAGCCAAGATAGGCTAGCGGGGTCCTACGAGCAGTACTTC. Protein: CASSQDRLAGSYEQYF. The chain links TRBV3-1 to TRBJ2-7; the match to TRBD2 covers 9 bases. CDR1 and CDR2 (germline): LGHDT, YNNKEL (reference sequence). The CDR3 consists of 16 residues. With 0 bases clipped from V and 1 base from J, the junction kept 4 bases outside the gene matches.

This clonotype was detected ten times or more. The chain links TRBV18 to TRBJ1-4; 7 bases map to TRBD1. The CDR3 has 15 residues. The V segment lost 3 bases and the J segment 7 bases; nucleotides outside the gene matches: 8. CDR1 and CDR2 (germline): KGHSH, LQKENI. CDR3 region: CASSPRQGRGEKLFF. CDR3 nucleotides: TGTGCCAGCTCACCCCGACAGGGCCGAGGTGAAAAACTGTTTTTT.